Detailed here is one T cell receptor (beta chain). The antigen remains unidentified. The data were taken from a study of immune cell composition in non-small cell lung cancer. Study-level findings and limits: Tumour TCR-beta clonality was not significantly tied to smoking pack-years.

The method was immunoSEQ multiplex PCR; TCRdb's version includes in-frame clones alone and lacks a portion of them. Of fewer than 6,000 clones listed, roughly 74% are singletons. Trimming removed 2 bases from V and 6 bases from J, with 11 bases in between. The CDR3 contains 12 residues. Germline V gives CDR1 GTSNPN, CDR2 SVGIG (reference sequence). What was sequenced was lung tumor tissue. The chain employs TRBV30 and TRBJ2-7, with D tentatively TRBD2 (5 bases). The TCR comes from a human donor with non-small cell lung cancer. CDR3 sequence reads: CAWSSGGFEQYF. CDR3 DNA sequence: TGTGCCTGGAGTTCAGGCGGGTTCGAGCAGTACTTC.